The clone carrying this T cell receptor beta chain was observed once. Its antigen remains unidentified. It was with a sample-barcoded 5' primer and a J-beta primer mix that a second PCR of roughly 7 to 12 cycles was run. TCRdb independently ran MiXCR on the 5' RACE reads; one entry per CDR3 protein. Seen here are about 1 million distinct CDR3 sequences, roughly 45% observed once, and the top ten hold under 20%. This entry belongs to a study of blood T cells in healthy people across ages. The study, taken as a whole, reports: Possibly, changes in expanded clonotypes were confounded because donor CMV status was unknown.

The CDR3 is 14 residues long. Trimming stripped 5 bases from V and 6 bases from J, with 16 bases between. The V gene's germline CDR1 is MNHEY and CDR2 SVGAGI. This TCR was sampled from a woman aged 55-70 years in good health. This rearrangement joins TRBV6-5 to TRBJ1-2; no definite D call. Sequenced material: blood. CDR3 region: CASSPDPEGNGYTF. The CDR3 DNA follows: TGTGCCAGCAGTCCCGACCCCGAGGGTAATGGCTACACCTTC.